A selection of T cell receptor beta chains follows, all from one sample in a study of T cells in Graves' hyperthyroidism and ophthalmopathy. TCRdb itself ran the multiplex PCR reads through MiXCR, one entry per CDR3 protein. The sample lists a few hundred thousand distinct CDR3 sequences; approximately 13% were seen once. Sequencing was performed on blood. The receptors derive from a woman younger than 35 with Graves' hyperthyroidism. The CDR3 runs from the conserved cysteine through the conserved F or W. The D gene is left open where the match is weak. Rows give clone size only sometimes, using once, few, many, or a class for an expanded clone.

CDR3 length,clone size,D gene,J gene,V gene,CDR3 DNA,CDR3 protein
11,few,NA,TRBJ1-2,TRBV28,TGTGCCCTTGGGAATACCTATGGCTACACCTTC,CALGNTYGYTF
18,few,NA,TRBJ2-1,TRBV7-2,TGTGCCAGCAGCCCGATCAGCTGGGCACAAACGCCCTACAATGGGCAGTTCTTC,CASSPISWAQTPYNGQFF
14,many,NA,TRBJ2-7,TRBV28,TGTGCCAGCAGTATCTACGGGTACTCCTACGAGCAGTACTTC,CASSIYGYSYEQYF
14,few,NA,TRBJ1-6,TRBV7-9,TGTGCCAGCAGCTTAGGACAGGTTAATTCACCCCTCCACTTT,CASSLGQVNSPLHF
14,many,NA,TRBJ1-1,TRBV2,TGTGCCAGCATTAAGGCTACTGTGAGCACTGAAGCTTTCTTT,CASIKATVSTEAFF
15,many,NA,TRBJ1-1,TRBV28,TGTGCCAGCAGTTTTGCAGGGAGGGTGAACACTGAAGCTTTCTTT,CASSFAGRVNTEAFF
13,many,NA,TRBJ2-3,TRBV7-3,TGTGCCAGCGGAACGACAGCCACAGATACGCAGTATTTT,CASGTTATDTQYF
14,many,TRBD2,TRBJ2-1,TRBV20-1,TGCAGTGCTCCCGGACTAGCGGACGTCAATGAGCAGTTCTTC,CSAPGLADVNEQFF
14,many,NA,TRBJ2-7,TRBV10-3,TGTGCCATCAGTGAGGGACACCGTCAGGACGAGCAGTACTTC,CAISEGHRQDEQYF
14,NA,NA,TRBJ1-2,TRBV4-1,TGCGCCAGCAGCCAAGATGTCAAAAAGTATGGCTACACCTTC,CASSQDVKKYGYTF
15,once,NA,TRBJ1-4,TRBV2,TGTGCCAGCAGTGAAGGCCGGGCAACTAATGAAAAACTGTTTTTT,CASSEGRATNEKLFF
14,few,NA,TRBJ1-5,TRBV20-1,TGCAGTGCTAGGGCACAAGAAAGCAATCAGCCCCAGCATTTT,CSARAQESNQPQHF
17,many,TRBD1,TRBJ2-7,TRBV7-6,TGTGCCAGCAGCTTAGCTGGGCTCCGGGACAGCTCCTACGAGCAGTACTTC,CASSLAGLRDSSYEQYF
14,many,NA,TRBJ2-5,TRBV30,TGTGCCTGGAGGTGGCAGGGACACCAAGAGACCCAGTACTTC,CAWRWQGHQETQYF
14,many,NA,TRBJ1-6,TRBV6-1,TGTGCCAGCAGCCTCGGACAGAATAATTCACCCCTCCACTTT,CASSLGQNNSPLHF
13,NA,NA,TRBJ2-5,TRBV20-1,TGCAGTGCTCCAACCACGATCCAAGAGACCCAGTACTTC,CSAPTTIQETQYF
12,NA,NA,TRBJ1-1,TRBV10-3,TGTGCCATCAGAGAGGTCGGGACATCCGCTTTCTTT,CAIREVGTSAFF
19,many,NA,TRBJ2-3,TRBV6-2/TRBV6-3,TGTGCCAGCAGCCAACCCCCGGGACTCAGAATTCCTAGCACAGATACGCAGTATTTT,CASSQPPGLRIPSTDTQYF
14,many,NA,TRBJ2-5,TRBV11-2,TGTGCCAGCAGCTTAGAGGGAGGACAAGAGACCCAGTACTTC,CASSLEGGQETQYF
14,NA,NA,TRBJ2-4,TRBV7-2,TGTGCCAGCAGCCACGGGCGAACACGAAACATTCAGTACTTC,CASSHGRTRNIQYF
15,NA,NA,TRBJ2-2,TRBV5-1,TGCGCCAGCAGTTGGACCCAACGGGGCACCGGGGAGCTGTTTTTT,CASSWTQRGTGELFF
15,NA,TRBD1,TRBJ2-7,TRBV6-9,TGTGCCAGCAGTTATTACAGGACAGGATCCTACGAGCAGTATTTC,CASSYYRTGSYEQYF
15,NA,TRBD2,TRBJ2-7,TRBV12-3/TRBV12-4,TGTGCCAGCAGGGTCGGGGATGGGGGAGGGCACGAGCAGTACTTC,CASRVGDGGGHEQYF
14,NA,TRBD1,TRBJ2-3,TRBV20-1,TGCAGTGCCCTACAGGGGGCCAGGGCAGATACGCAGTATTTT,CSALQGARADTQYF
13,NA,NA,TRBJ2-5,TRBV9,TGTGCCAGCAGCGTAGGGACTGTAGAGACCCAGTACTTC,CASSVGTVETQYF
17,many,NA,TRBJ1-6,TRBV27,TGTGCCAGCAGTTTGGTGCAGTGGGGCGCCTATAATTCACCCCTCCACTTT,CASSLVQWGAYNSPLHF
13,many,NA,TRBJ2-1,TRBV29-1,TGCAGCGCTGGACTGAACTCCTGGGATGAGCAGTTCTTC,CSAGLNSWDEQFF
14,many,TRBD1,TRBJ1-1,TRBV28,TGTGCCAGCAGCTACGGACAGGGAGGAACTGAAGCTTTCTTT,CASSYGQGGTEAFF
17,NA,TRBD2,TRBJ2-1,TRBV9,TGTGCCAGCAGCCCTCCTAGCGGTCCCGTCTCCTACAATGAGCAGTTCTTC,CASSPPSGPVSYNEQFF
16,NA,NA,TRBJ2-7,TRBV7-9,TGTGCCAGCAGCGACTCGCCTAGCGCCGACGCCTACGAGCAGTACTTC,CASSDSPSADAYEQYF
14,many,TRBD1,TRBJ1-5,TRBV29-1,TGCAGCGTGAAACTGACAGGGACAAATCAGCCCCAGCATTTT,CSVKLTGTNQPQHF
18,few,TRBD1,TRBJ1-2,TRBV7-8,TGTGCCAGCAGCCTGAATACCGGGACAGGGGGCTTGTTTTATGGCTACACCTTC,CASSLNTGTGGLFYGYTF
16,NA,TRBD2,TRBJ2-7,TRBV6-2/TRBV6-3,TGTGCCAGCAGTTCGGAAGGACTAGCGGGAGTTTACGAGCAGTACTTC,CASSSEGLAGVYEQYF
14,many,NA,TRBJ2-7,TRBV5-1,TGCGCCAGCAGCCCGCCCACCTCCAGGAACGAGCAGTACTTC,CASSPPTSRNEQYF
17,many,TRBD1,TRBJ2-1,TRBV28,TGTGCCAGCAGCAACCCTACAGGGGCCCCCTCCTACAATGAGCAGTTCTTC,CASSNPTGAPSYNEQFF
14,many,TRBD2,TRBJ2-7,TRBV5-1,TGCGCCAGCGGGGATGAGCGGGGGACCTACGAGCAGTACTTC,CASGDERGTYEQYF
16,NA,TRBD2,TRBJ2-7,TRBV27,TGCGCCAGCAGTTTAACGGGGACTAGCGGGAGGTGGGAGCAGTACTTC,CASSLTGTSGRWEQYF
15,NA,NA,TRBJ1-1,TRBV4-3,TGCGCCAGCAGCCAAGAAGGAGAGGAATACACTGAAGCTTTCTTT,CASSQEGEEYTEAFF
19,NA,TRBD1,TRBJ1-2,TRBV10-2,TGCGCCAGCAGTGCCGCAGGACACATCAACACCGGGACAGGGGATGGCTACACCTTC,CASSAAGHINTGTGDGYTF
16,many,TRBD1,TRBJ2-3,TRBV7-9,TGTGCCAGCAGTCTCGGGACAGGGGGCGCCGGAGATACGCAGTATTTT,CASSLGTGGAGDTQYF
13,many,NA,TRBJ1-2,TRBV30,TGTGCCTGGACGAGATTCGGCAACTATGGCTACACCTTC,CAWTRFGNYGYTF
13,many,TRBD1,TRBJ2-7,TRBV20-1,TGCAGTGCCCCGCAGGGGGCCCACTACGAGCAGTACTTC,CSAPQGAHYEQYF
15,many,NA,TRBJ2-1,TRBV7-2,TGTGCCAGCAGCCTCATCGGGGGAGGAAGGAATGAGCAGTTCTTC,CASSLIGGGRNEQFF
14,many,NA,TRBJ1-3,TRBV11-2,TGTGCCAGCAGCTTTCTTTTGGTTGGAGACACCATATATTTT,CASSFLLVGDTIYF
13,NA,TRBD2,TRBJ2-7,TRBV20-1,TGCAGTGCTAGTCTAGCGGGACCCTACGAGCAGTACTTC,CSASLAGPYEQYF
14,many,TRBD1,TRBJ2-7,TRBV27,TGTGCCAGCAGAAGGACAGGGGGCCGGTACGAGCAGTACTTC,CASRRTGGRYEQYF
16,many,TRBD2,TRBJ2-7,TRBV9,TGTGCCAGCAGCGTAGCTGCTAGCGGGAGGAGCTACGAGCAGTACTTC,CASSVAASGRSYEQYF
15,NA,TRBD1,TRBJ2-7,TRBV13,TGTGCCAGCAGCTCAGAGGGACAGGGGACAAACGAGCAGTACTTC,CASSSEGQGTNEQYF
16,many,TRBD2,TRBJ2-3,TRBV11-2,TGTGCCAGCAGCTCCGGGACTAGCGGGCTGAGGGATACGCAGTATTTT,CASSSGTSGLRDTQYF
14,many,NA,TRBJ1-6,TRBV7-2,TGTGCCAGCAGCCCCGACTGGGGGAATTCACCCCTCCACTTT,CASSPDWGNSPLHF
15,NA,NA,TRBJ2-3,TRBV7-3,TGTGCCAGCAGCCCCAGCTGGACAGACACAGATACGCAGTATTTT,CASSPSWTDTDTQYF
15,many,NA,TRBJ1-5,TRBV30,TGTGCCTGGAGTTATCGTGGGGCGCGGAATCAGCCCCAGCATTTT,CAWSYRGARNQPQHF
12,many,NA,TRBJ2-4,TRBV29-1,TGCAGCGGGGAGGCGACGGATAGGATTCAGTACTTC,CSGEATDRIQYF
13,few,NA,TRBJ2-7,TRBV5-1,TGCGCCAGCAGACTAGGACAAAGCTACGAGCAGTACTTC,CASRLGQSYEQYF
15,many,NA,TRBJ2-1,TRBV6-1,TGTGCCAGCAGTGAAGACTCAGGGGCCTACAATGAGCAGTTCTTC,CASSEDSGAYNEQFF
13,many,NA,TRBJ1-2,TRBV29-1,TGCAGCGCCGGAGGGGATAGCGAAGGAGGCTACACCTTC,CSAGGDSEGGYTF
14,many,TRBD2,TRBJ2-1,TRBV29-1,TGCAGCATCATGGCTAGCGGGAGAGGTAATGAGCAGTTCTTC,CSIMASGRGNEQFF